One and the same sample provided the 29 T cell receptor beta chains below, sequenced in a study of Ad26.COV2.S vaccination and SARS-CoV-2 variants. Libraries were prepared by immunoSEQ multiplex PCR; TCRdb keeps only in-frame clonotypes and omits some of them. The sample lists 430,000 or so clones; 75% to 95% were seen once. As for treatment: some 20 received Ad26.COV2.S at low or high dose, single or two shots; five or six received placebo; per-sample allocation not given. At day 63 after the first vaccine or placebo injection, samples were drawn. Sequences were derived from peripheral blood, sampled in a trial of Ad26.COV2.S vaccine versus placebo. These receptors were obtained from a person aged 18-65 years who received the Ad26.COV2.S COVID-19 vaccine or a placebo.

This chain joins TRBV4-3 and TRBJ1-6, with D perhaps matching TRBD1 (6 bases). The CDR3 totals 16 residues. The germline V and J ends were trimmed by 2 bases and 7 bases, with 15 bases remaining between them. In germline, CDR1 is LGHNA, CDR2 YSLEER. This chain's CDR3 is CASSQTLGQRNSPLHF. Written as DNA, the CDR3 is TGCGCCAGCAGCCAAACCTTGGGACAAAGAAATTCACCCCTCCACTTT.

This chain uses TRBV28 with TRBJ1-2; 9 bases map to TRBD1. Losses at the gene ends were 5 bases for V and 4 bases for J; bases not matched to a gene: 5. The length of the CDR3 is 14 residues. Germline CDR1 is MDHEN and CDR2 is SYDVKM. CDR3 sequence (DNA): TGTGCCAGCAGTGTTACAGGGGGCGGCTATGGCTACACCTTC. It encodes CASSVTGGGYGYTF.

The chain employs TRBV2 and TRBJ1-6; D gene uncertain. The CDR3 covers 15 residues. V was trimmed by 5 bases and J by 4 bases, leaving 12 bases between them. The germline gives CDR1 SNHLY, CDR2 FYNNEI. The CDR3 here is CASSIDILYNSPLHF. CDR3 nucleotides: TGTGCCAGCAGTATCGACATTCTATATAATTCACCCCTCCACTTT.

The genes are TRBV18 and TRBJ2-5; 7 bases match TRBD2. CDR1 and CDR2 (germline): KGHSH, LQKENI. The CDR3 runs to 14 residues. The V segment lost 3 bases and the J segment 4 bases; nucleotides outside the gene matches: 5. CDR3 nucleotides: TGTGCCAGCTCACCGTGGGAGGGCCCAGAGACCCAGTACTTC. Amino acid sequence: CASSPWEGPETQYF.

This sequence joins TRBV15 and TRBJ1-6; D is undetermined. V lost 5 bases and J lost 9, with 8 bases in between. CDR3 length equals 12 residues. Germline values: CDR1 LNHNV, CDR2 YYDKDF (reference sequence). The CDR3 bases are TGTGCCACCAGCGGTAGGGTTTCACCCCTCCACTTT. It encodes CATSGRVSPLHF.

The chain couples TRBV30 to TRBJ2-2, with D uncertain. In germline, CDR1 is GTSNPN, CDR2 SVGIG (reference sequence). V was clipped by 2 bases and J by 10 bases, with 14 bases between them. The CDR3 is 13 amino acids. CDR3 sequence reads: CAWSSLHRAELFF. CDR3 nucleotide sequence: TGTGCCTGGAGTTCCCTCCACCGCGCGGAGCTGTTTTTT.

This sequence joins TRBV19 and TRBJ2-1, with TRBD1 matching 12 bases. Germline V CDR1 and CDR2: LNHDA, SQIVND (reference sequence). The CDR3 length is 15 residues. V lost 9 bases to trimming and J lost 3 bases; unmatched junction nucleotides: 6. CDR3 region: CASRRDRGLYNEQFF. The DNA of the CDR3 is TGTGCCAGCAGGCGGGACAGGGGGCTCTACAATGAGCAGTTCTTC.

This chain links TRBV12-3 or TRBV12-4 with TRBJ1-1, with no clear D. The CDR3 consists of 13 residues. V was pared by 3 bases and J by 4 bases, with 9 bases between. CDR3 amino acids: CASSFEGGTEAFF. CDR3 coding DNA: TGTGCCAGCAGTTTCGAGGGAGGCACTGAAGCTTTCTTT.

The CDR3 is CASSWTGVTEAFF. CDR3 sequence (DNA): TGTGCCAGCAGCTGGACAGGGGTTACTGAAGCTTTCTTT. This chain connects TRBV14 to TRBJ1-1, with TRBD1 matching over 9 bases. The trim removed 5 bases at V and 5 bases at J, leaving 3 bases unmatched. The CDR3 runs 13 residues. The V gene's germline CDR1 is SGHDN and CDR2 FVKESK.

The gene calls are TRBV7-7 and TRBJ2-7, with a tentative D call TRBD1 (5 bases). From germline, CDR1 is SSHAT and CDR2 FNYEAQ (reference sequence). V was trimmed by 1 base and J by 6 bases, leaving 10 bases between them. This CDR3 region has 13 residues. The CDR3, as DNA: TGTGCCAGCAGCTTAGAAGGGGAACGCGAGCAGTACTTC. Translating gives CASSLEGEREQYF.

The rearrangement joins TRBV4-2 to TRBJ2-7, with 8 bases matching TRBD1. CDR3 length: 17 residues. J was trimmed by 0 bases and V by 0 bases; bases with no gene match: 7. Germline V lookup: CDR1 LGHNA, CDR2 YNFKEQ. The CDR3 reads CASSQDGDRGYSYEQYF. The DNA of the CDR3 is TGTGCCAGCAGCCAAGACGGTGACAGGGGTTACTCCTACGAGCAGTACTTC.

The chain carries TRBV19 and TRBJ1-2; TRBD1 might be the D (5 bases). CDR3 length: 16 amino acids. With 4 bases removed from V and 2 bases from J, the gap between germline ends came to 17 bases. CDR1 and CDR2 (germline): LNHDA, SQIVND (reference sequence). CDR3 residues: CASSRSLQEGNYGYTF. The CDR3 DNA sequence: TGTGCCAGTAGTAGGAGCCTACAGGAGGGGAACTATGGCTACACCTTC.

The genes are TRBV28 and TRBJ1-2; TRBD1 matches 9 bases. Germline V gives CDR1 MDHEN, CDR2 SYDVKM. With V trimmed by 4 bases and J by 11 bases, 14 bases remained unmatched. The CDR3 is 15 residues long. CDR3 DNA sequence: TGTGCCAGCAGTTCAAGGACAGGGGAGACGATTGGATACACCTTC. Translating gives CASSSRTGETIGYTF.

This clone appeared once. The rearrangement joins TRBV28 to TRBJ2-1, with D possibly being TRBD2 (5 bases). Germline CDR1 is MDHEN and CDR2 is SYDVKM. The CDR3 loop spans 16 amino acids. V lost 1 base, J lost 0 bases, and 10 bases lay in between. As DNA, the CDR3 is TGTGCCAGCAGTTTATACACGGGAAGCTCCTACAATGAGCAGTTCTTC. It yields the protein CASSLYTGSSYNEQFF.

CDR3 sequence: CASSPGQSGNTIYF. CDR3 in DNA: TGTGCCAGCAGCCCGGGACAGTCTGGAAACACCATATATTTT. The V call is TRBV14, the J call TRBJ1-3, with 7 bases fitting TRBD1. Trimming took 4 bases from V and 1 from J; bases not matched to a gene: 1. The V gene's germline CDR1 is SGHDN and CDR2 FVKESK. The length of the CDR3 is 14 residues.

The CDR3: CASGRSPLHF. CDR3 bases: TGTGCAAGCGGGAGATCACCCCTCCACTTT. The chain links TRBV28 to TRBJ1-6, with D uncertain. The germline CDR1 and CDR2 sequences are MDHEN and SYDVKM. This CDR3 spans 10 amino acids.

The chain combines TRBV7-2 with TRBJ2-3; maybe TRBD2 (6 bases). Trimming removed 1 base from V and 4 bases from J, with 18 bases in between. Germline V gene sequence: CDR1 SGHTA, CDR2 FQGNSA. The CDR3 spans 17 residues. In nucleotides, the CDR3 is TGTGCCAGCAGCTTAGGGCCCATTGCACGGGGGTCAGATACGCAGTATTTT. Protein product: CASSLGPIARGSDTQYF.

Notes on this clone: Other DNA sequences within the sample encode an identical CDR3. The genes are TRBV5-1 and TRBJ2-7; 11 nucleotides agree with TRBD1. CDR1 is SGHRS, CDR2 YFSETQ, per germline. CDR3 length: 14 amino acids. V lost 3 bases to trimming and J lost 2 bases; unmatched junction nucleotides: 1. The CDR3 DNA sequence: TGCGCCAGCAGCTCGGGACAGGGGGCCTACGAGCAGTACTTC. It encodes CASSSGQGAYEQYF. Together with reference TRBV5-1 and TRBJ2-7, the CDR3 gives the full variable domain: KAGVTQTPRYLIKTRGQQVTLSCSPISGHRSVSWYQQTPGQGLQFLFEYFSETQRNKGNFPGRFSGRQFSNSRSEMNVSTLELGDSALYLCASSSGQGAYEQYFGPGTRLTVT.

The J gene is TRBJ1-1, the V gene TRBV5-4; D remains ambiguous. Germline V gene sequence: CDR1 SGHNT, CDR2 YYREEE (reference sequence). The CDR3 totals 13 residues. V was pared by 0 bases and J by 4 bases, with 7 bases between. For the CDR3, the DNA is TGTGCCAGCAGCTTGGGGTTGACCACTGAAGCTTTCTTT. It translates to CASSLGLTTEAFF.

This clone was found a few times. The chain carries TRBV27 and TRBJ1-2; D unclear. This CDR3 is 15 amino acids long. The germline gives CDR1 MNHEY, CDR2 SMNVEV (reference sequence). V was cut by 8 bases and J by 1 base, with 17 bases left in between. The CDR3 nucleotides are TGTGCCAGCGGGGTTTGGACCGACCTTAACTATGGCTACACCTTC. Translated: CASGVWTDLNYGYTF.

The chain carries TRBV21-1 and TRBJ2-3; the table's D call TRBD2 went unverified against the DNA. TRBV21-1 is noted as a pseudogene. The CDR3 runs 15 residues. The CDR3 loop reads CASSKAGVGTDTQYF. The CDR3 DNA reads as TGTGCCAGCAGCAAAGCGGGAGTTGGTACAGATACGCAGTATTTT.

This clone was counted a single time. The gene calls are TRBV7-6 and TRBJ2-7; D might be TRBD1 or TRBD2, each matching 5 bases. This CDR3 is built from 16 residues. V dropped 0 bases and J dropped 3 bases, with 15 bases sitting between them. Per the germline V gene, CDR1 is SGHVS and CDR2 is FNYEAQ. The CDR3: CASSLASGPDIYEQYF. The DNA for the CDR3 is TGTGCCAGCAGCTTAGCGTCGGGACCCGACATCTACGAGCAGTACTTC.

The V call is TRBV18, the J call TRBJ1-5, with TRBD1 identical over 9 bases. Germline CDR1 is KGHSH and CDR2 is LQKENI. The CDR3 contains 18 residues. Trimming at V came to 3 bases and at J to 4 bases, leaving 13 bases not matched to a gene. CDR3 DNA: TGTGCCAGCTCACCTCCTGGGACAGGGTCGTTAGTGAATCAGCCCCAGCATTTT. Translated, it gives CASSPPGTGSLVNQPQHF.

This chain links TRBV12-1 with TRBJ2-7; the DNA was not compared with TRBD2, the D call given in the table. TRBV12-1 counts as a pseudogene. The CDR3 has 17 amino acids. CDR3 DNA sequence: TGTGCCAGCAACAACCAGGGACTAGCGTGTACCTCCTACGAGCAGTACTTC. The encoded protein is CASNNQGLACTSYEQYF.

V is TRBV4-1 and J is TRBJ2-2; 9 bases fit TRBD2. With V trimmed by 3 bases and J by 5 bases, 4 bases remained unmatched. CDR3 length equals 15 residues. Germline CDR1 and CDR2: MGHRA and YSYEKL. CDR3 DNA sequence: TGCGCCAGCAGCCAGCTAGCGGGAAATACCGGGGAGCTGTTTTTT. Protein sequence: CASSQLAGNTGELFF.

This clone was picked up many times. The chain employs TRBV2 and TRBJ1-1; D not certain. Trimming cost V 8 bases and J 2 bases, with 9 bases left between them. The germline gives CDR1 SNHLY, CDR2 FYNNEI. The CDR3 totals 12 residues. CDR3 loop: CASYSLNTEAFF. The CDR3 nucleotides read TGTGCCAGCTACAGCCTAAACACTGAAGCTTTCTTT.

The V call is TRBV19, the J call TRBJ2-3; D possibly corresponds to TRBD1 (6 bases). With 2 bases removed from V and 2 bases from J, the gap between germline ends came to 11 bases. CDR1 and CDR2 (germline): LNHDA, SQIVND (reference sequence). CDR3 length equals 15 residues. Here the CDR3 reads CASSIRQGITDTQYF. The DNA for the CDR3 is TGTGCCAGTAGTATAAGGCAGGGGATCACAGATACGCAGTATTTT.

The DNA for the CDR3 is TGTGCCAGCAGTTACGACAGGTCTTACGAGCAGTACTTC. Protein product: CASSYDRSYEQYF. This chain joins TRBV7-3 and TRBJ2-7, with D possibly being TRBD1 (6 bases). The germline gives CDR1 SGHTA, CDR2 FQGTGA. V was cut by 6 bases and J by 4 bases, with 13 bases left in between. This CDR3 comprises 13 residues.

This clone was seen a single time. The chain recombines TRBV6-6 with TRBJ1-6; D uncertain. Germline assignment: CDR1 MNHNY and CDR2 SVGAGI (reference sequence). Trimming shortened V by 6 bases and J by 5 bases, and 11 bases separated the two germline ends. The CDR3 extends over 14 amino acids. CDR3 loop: CASSPTGNNSPLHF. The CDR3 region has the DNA TGTGCCAGCAGCCCGACTGGAAATAATTCACCCCTCCACTTT.